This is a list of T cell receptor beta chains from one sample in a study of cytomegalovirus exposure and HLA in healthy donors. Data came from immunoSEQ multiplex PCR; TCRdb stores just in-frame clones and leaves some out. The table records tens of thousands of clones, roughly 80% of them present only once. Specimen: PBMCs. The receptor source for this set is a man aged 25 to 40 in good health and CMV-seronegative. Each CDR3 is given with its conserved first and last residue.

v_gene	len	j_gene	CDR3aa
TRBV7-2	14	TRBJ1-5	CASSPRGGNQPQHF
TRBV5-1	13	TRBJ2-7	CASSLGGVYEQYF
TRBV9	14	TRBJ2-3	CASSVGGPTDTQYF
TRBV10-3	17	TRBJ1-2	CAISLHLGQEANYGYTF
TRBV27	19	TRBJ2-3	CASSPAGLGAAQGEDTQYF
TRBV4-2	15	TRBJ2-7	CASSQSGGTTYEQYF
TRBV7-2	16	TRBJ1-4	CASSLDRPATNEKLFF
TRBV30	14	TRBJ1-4	CAWSVTATNEKLFF
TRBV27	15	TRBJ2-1	CASSSLAGGYNEQFF
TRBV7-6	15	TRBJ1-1	CASSLTRGGDTEAFF
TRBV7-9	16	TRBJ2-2	CASSALSGGAEGELFF
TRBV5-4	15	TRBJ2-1	CASSAGTVNDNEQFF
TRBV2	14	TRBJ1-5	CASSPTTGKQPQHF
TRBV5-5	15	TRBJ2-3	CASSLGGTSIDTQYF
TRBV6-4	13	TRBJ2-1	CASSDSGNSEQFF
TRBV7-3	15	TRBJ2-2	CASSLATGFTGELFF
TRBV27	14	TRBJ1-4	CASSSRPSREKLFF
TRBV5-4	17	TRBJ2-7	CASSLGKGAGFIYEQYF
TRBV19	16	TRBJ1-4	CASSTTPTEVLEKLFF
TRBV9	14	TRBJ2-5	CASGSGGAGKTQYF
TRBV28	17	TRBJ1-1	CASTPALTGLSNTEAFF
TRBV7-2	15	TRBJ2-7	CASSLASGGVYEQYF
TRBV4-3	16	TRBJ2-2	CASSQGLAGNTGELFF
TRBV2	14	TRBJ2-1	CASRSGSSYNEQFF
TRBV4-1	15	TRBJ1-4	CASSQFYLTNEKLFF
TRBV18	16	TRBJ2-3	CASSPPDRGRTDTQYF
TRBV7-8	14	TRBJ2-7	CASSLQGTTYEQYF
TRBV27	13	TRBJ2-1	CASGTSDYNEQFF
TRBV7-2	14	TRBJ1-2	CASRHRGSYYGYTF
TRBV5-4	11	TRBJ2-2	CASRGGGELFF
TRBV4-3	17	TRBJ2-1	CASSPSIRGGSTGEQFF
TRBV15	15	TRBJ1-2	CATSPRPNRGDSYTF
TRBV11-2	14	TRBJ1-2	CASSPLAQADGYTF
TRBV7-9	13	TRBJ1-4	CASSLWENEKLFF
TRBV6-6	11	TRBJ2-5	CASSPRETQYF
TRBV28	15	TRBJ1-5	CASSGTGWGNQPQHF
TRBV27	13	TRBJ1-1	CASSSLDRHGAFF
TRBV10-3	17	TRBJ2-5	CAISESRLAGGRETQYF
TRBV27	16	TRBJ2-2	CASSLFGRDSTGELFF
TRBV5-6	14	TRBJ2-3	CASSLGLDTDTQYF
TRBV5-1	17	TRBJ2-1	CASRLAGGSQSYNEQFF
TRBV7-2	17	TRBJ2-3	CASSSPGTTTSTDTQYF
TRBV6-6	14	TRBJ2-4	CASSMQRGKHIQYF
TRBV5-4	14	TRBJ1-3	CVSSFASSGNTIYF
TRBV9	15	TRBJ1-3	CASSVAPGSGNTIYF
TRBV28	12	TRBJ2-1	CASSLGRNEQFF
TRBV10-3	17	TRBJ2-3	CAISDGFSRKPTDTQYF
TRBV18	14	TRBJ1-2	CASSPTEENYGYTF
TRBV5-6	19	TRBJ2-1	CASSHTRLGLAGGYNEQFF